The rows below give T cell receptor beta chains drawn from one sample of a study of OX40 agonist ivuxolimab in advanced cancers. Produced via immunoSEQ multiplex PCR; TCRdb's table is partial and in-frame only. Of 42,000 or so clones in the sample, over 65% were seen once. This sample comprised CD4+ or CD8+ T cells sorted from blood, obtained in a trial of the OX40 agonist ivuxolimab. The receptors come from an adult with an advanced solid tumor such as melanoma, head and neck, liver or kidney cancer. Each CDR3 is given with its conserved first and last residue. The D gene is left open where the match is weak. Rows give clone size only sometimes, using once, few, many, or a class for an expanded clone.

J gene,V gene,D gene,clone size,CDR3 protein,CDR3 DNA
TRBJ2-6,TRBV7-9,.,.,CASSRIGQTSGANVLTF,TGTGCCAGCAGCCGAATCGGACAGACCTCTGGGGCCAACGTCCTGACTTTC
TRBJ2-1,TRBV4-3,.,.,CASSQGWGQYNEQFF,TGCGCCAGCAGCCAAGGATGGGGGCAATACAATGAGCAGTTCTTC
TRBJ1-4,TRBV7-6,.,once,CASSWAGSTNEKLFF,TGTGCCAGCAGCTGGGCAGGGTCAACTAATGAAAAACTGTTTTTT
TRBJ1-4,TRBV7-6,.,.,CASSPQPGRRDEKLFF,TGTGCCAGCAGCCCACAGCCCGGGAGACGGGATGAAAAACTGTTTTTT
TRBJ2-5,TRBV11-3,TRBD2,.,CASSPSGGSETQYF,TGTGCCAGCAGCCCCTCGGGGGGGAGCGAGACCCAGTACTTC
TRBJ2-6,TRBV7-3,.,once,CASSPQLSGANVLTF,TGTGCCAGCAGCCCTCAGTTATCTGGGGCCAACGTCCTGACTTTC
TRBJ2-6,TRBV30,.,.,CAWTMGPGANVLTF,TGTGCCTGGACTATGGGGCCTGGGGCCAACGTCCTGACTTTC
TRBJ2-7,TRBV6-5,.,once,CASSNRGRSYEQYF,TGTGCCAGCAGTAACCGGGGCCGATCCTACGAGCAGTACTTC
TRBJ1-1,TRBV6-5,.,.,CASRNLGGNTEAFF,TGTGCCAGCAGGAACCTGGGGGGTAACACTGAAGCTTTCTTT
TRBJ1-2,TRBV6-6,TRBD1,.,CASSRDRGDGYTF,TGTGCCAGCAGCAGGGACAGGGGCGATGGCTACACCTTC
TRBJ1-1,TRBV19,.,.,CASSILGQKAFF,TGTGCCAGTAGTATCCTCGGACAGAAAGCTTTCTTT